This T cell receptor (beta chain) emerged from a study of T cells after yellow fever vaccination. TCRdb fed the 5' RACE reads into MiXCR, producing one record per CDR3 protein. The data show a few hundred thousand distinct CDR3 sequences, roughly 21% seen once. CDR1 is LGHNA, CDR2 YSLEER, per germline. V lost 4 bases, J lost 0 bases, and 7 bases stayed unmatched. CDR3 size: 17 residues. This sequence joins TRBV4-3 and TRBJ2-7; 12 bases agree with TRBD2. The clonotype comes from a man aged 30 to 39 who received the YFV17D yellow fever vaccine. The sample consisted of PBMCs, taken 15 days after the yellow fever booster vaccination. This CDR3 is CASSLGTSGPTSYEQYF. In nucleotides, the CDR3 is TGCGCCAGCAGCCTCGGGACTAGCGGGCCCACCTCCTACGAGCAGTACTTC.